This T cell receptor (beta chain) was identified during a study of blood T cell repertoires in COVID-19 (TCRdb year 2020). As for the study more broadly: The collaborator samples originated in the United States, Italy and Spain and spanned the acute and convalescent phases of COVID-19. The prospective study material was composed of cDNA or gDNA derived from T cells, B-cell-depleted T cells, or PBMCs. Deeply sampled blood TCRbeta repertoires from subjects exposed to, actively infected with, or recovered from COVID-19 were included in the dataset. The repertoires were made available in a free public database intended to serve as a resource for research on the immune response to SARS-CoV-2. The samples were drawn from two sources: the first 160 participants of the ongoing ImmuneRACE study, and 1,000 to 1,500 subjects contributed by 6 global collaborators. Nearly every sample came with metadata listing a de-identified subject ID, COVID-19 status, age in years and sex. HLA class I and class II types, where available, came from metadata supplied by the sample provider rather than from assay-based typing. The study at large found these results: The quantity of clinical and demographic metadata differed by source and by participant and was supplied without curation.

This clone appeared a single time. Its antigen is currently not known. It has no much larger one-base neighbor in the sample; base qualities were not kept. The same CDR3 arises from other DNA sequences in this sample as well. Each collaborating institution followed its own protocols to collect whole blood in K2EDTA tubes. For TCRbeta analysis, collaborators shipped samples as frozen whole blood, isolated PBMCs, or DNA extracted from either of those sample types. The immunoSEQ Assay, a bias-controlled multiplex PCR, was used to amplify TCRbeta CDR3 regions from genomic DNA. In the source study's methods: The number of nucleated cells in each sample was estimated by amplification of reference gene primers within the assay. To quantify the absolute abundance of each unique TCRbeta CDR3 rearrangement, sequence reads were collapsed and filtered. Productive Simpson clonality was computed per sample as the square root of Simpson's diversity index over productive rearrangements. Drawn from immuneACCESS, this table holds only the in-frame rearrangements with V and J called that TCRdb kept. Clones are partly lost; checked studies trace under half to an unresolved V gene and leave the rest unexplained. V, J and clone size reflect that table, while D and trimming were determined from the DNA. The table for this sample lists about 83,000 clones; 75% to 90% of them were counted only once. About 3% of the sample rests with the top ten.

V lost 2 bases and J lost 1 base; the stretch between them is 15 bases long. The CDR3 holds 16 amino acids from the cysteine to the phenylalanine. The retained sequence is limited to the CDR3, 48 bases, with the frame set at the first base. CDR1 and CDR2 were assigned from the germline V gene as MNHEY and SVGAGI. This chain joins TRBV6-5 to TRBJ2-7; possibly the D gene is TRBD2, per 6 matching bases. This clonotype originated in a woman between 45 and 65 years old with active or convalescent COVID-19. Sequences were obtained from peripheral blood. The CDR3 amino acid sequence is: CASSYARGKQSYEQYF. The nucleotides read TGTGCCAGCAGTTACGCCCGGGGGAAGCAGTCCTACGAGCAGTACTTC.